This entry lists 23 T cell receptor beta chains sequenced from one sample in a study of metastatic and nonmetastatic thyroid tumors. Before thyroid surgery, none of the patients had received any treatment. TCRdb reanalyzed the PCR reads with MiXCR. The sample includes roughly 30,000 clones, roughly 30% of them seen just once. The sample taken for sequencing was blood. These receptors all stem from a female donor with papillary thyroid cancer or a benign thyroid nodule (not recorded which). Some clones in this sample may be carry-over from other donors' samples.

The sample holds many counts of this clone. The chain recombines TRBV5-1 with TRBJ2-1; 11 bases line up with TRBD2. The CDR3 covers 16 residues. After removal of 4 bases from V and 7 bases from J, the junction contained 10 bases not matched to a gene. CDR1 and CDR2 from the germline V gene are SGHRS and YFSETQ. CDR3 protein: CASSILLAGVRNEQFF. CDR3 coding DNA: TGCGCCAGCAGCATCCTACTAGCGGGAGTAAGGAATGAGCAGTTCTTC.

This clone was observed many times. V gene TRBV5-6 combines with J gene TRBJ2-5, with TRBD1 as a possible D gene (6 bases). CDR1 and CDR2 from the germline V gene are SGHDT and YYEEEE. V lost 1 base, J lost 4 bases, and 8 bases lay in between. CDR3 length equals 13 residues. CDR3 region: CASSLKGGETQYF. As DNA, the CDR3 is TGTGCCAGCAGCTTGAAAGGGGGAGAGACCCAGTACTTC.

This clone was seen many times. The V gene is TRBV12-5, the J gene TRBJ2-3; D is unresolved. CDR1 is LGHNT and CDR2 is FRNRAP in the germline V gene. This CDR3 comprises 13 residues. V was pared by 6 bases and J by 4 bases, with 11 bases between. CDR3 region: CASGPTEADTQYF. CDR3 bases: TGTGCTAGTGGCCCCACAGAAGCAGATACGCAGTATTTT. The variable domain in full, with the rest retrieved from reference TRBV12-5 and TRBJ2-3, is DARVTQTPRHKVTEMGQEVTMRCQPILGHNTVFWYRQTMMQGLELLAYFRNRAPLDDSGMPKDRFSAEMPDATLATLKIQPSEPRDSAVYFCASGPTEADTQYFGPGTRLTVL.

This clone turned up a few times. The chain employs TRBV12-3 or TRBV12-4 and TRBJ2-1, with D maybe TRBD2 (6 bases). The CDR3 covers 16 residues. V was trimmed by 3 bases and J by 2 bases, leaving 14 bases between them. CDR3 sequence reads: CASSFGGGAAYNEQFF. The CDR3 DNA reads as TGTGCCAGCAGTTTTGGTGGCGGGGCCGCCTACAATGAGCAGTTCTTC.

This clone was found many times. In DNA, the CDR3 is TGTGCCAGCAGTTACATATTCGGCACAACTAATGAAAAACTGTTTTTT. It specifies CASSYIFGTTNEKLFF. The chain couples TRBV6-5 to TRBJ1-4; D unresolved. V dropped 2 bases and J dropped 0 bases, with 10 bases sitting between them. This CDR3 comprises 16 residues. CDR1 is MNHEY and CDR2 is SVGAGI in the germline V gene.

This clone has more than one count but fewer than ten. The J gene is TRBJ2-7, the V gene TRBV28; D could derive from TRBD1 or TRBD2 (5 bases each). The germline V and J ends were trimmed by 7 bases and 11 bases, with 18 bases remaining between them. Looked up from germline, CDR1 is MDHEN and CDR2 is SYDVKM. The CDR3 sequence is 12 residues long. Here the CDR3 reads CASIPPRGAEYF. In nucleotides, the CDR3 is TGTGCCAGCATCCCCCCACGAGGGGCTGAGTACTTC.

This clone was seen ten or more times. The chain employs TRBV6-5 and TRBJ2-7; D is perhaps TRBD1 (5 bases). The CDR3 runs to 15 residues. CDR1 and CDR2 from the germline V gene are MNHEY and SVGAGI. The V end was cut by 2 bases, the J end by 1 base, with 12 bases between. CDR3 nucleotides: TGTGCCAGCAGTTACGGGCAGGGAAGGTCCTACGAGCAGTACTTC. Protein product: CASSYGQGRSYEQYF.

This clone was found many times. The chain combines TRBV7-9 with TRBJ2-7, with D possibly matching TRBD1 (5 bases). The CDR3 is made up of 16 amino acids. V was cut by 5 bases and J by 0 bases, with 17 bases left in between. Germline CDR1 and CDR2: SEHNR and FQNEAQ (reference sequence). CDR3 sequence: CASSDDMGHTSYEQYF. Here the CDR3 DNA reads TGTGCCAGCAGCGATGACATGGGGCATACCTCCTACGAGCAGTACTTC.

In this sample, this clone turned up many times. Here the CDR3 reads CASSVTSLTTYEQYF. The CDR3 coding sequence is TGTGCCAGTAGTGTAACTAGCTTAACGACCTACGAGCAGTACTTC. This chain connects TRBV19 to TRBJ2-7; D possibly corresponds to TRBD2 (6 bases). V lost 5 bases to trimming and J lost 2 bases, with 16 bases between them. The CDR3 runs to 15 residues. Germline values: CDR1 LNHDA, CDR2 SQIVND (reference sequence).

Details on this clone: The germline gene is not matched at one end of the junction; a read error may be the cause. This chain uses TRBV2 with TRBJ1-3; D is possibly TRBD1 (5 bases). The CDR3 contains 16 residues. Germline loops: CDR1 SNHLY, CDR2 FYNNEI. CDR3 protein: CASSSPQVIRGNTINF. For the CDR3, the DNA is TGTGCCAGCAGTTCCCCACAGGTGATTAGGGGAAACACCATAAATTTT.

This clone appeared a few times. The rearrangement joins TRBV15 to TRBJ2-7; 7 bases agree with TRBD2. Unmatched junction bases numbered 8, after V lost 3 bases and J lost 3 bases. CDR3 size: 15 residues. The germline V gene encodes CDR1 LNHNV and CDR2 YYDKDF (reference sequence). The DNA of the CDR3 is TGTGCCACCAGCAGTGGGACTATCGGGATCTACGAGCAGTACTTC. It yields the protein CATSSGTIGIYEQYF. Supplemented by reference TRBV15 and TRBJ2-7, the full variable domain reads DAMVIQNPRYQVTQFGKPVTLSCSQTLNHNVMYWYQQKSSQAPKLLFHYYDKDFNNEADTPDNFQSRRPNTSFCFLDIRSPGLGDTAMYLCATSSGTIGIYEQYFGPGTRLTVT.

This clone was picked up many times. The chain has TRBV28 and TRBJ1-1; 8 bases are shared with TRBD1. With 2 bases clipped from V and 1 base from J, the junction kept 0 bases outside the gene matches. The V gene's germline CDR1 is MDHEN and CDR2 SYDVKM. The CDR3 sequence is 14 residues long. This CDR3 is CASSLQGANTEAFF. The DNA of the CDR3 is TGTGCCAGCAGTTTACAGGGGGCGAACACTGAAGCTTTCTTT. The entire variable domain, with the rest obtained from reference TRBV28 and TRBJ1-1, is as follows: DVKVTQSSRYLVKRTGEKVFLECVQDMDHENMFWYRQDPGLGLRLIYFSYDVKMKEKGDIPEGYSVSREKKERFSLILESASTNQTSMYLCASSLQGANTEAFFGQGTRLTVV.

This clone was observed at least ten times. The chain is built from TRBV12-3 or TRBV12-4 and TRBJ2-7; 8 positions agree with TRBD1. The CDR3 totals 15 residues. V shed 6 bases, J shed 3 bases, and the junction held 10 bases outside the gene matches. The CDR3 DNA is TGTGCCAGCAGAACAGAGACAGGGGACAACTACGAGCAGTACTTC. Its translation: CASRTETGDNYEQYF.

CDR3 sequence reads: CASSTQPGLAGINEQFF. For the CDR3, the DNA is TGTGCCAGCAGTACTCAGCCGGGACTAGCGGGCATCAATGAGCAGTTCTTC. The chain is built from TRBV12-3 or TRBV12-4 and TRBJ2-1, with 12 bases aligning to TRBD2. The CDR3 extends over 17 amino acids. Unmatched junction bases numbered 11, after V lost 5 bases and J lost 6 bases.

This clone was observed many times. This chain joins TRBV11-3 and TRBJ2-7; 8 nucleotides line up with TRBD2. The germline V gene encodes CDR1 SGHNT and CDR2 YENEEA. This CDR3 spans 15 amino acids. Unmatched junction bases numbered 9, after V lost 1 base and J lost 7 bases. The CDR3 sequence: CASSLVKGTGGEQYF. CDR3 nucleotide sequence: TGTGCCAGCAGCTTAGTCAAGGGGACGGGGGGGGAGCAGTACTTC.

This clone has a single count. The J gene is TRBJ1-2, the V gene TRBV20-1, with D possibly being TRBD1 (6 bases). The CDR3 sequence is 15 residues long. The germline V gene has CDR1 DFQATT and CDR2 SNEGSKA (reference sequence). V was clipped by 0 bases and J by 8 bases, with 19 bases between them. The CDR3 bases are TGCAGTGCTAGAGATCCGGCAGGGGATTGGGGGGGCTACACCTTC. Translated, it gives CSARDPAGDWGGYTF.

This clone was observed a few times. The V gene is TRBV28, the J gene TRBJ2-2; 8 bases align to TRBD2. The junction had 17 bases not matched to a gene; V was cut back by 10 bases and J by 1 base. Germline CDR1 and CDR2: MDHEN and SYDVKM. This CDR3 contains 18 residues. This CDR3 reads CATGSPRSTSGNTGELFF. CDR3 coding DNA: TGTGCCACCGGTTCCCCCCGGAGCACTAGCGGGAACACCGGGGAGCTGTTTTTT.

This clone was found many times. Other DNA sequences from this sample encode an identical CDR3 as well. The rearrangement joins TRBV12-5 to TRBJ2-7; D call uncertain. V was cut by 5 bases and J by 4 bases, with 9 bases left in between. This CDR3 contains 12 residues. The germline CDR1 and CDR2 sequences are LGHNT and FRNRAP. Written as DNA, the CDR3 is TGTGCTAGTGGTCCAACAGTATACGAGCAGTACTTC. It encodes CASGPTVYEQYF.

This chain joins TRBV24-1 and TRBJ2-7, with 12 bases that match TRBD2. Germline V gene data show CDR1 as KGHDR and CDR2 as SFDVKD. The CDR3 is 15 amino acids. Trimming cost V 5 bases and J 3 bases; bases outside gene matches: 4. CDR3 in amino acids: CATSGLAGGYYEQYF. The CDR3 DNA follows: TGTGCCACCAGTGGGCTAGCGGGAGGGTACTACGAGCAGTACTTC.

CDR3 region: CASSVPAGGPVTGELFF. CDR3 sequence (DNA): TGTGCCAGCAGCGTTCCAGCGGGAGGGCCGGTCACCGGGGAGCTGTTTTTT. This sequence joins TRBV9 and TRBJ2-2; 10 positions agree with TRBD2. The V gene end was trimmed by 2 bases and the J gene end by 4 bases; junction bases not matched to a gene: 8. CDR1 is SGDLS and CDR2 is YYNGEE in the germline V gene. This CDR3 has 17 amino acids.

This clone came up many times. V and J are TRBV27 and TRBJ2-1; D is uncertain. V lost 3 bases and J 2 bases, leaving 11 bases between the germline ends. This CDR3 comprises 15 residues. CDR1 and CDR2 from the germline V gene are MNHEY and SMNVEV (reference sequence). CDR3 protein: CASSFSADTYNEQFF. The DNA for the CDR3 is TGTGCCAGCAGTTTTTCGGCGGATACCTACAATGAGCAGTTCTTC.

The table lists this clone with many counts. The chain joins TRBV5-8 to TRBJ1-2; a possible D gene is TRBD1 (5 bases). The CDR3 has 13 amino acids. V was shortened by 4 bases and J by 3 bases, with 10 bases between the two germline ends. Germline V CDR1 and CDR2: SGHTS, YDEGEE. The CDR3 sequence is CASSNDSYYGYTF. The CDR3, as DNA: TGTGCCAGCAGCAACGACAGCTACTATGGCTACACCTTC.

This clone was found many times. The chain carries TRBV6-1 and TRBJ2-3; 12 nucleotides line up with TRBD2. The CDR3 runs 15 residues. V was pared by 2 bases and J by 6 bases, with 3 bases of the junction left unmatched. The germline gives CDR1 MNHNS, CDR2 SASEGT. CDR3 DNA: TGTGCCAGCAGTGAACTAGCGGGAGGGCCGGATACGCAGTATTTT. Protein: CASSELAGGPDTQYF.